Below are 25 T cell receptor beta chains sequenced from a single sample in a study of human T cells and chemical hapten exposure (TCRdb year 2021). The intended sense of this specimen's time point label: patch test 3, about 24 weeks after DPC sensitization. The sample's treatment or condition label, decoded: therapeutic diphenylcyclopropenone sensitization with weekly scalp DPC. The library was made by RACE. Reads for this sample came from a NextSeq 500. The public reads were reprocessed in TCRdb via fastp at Q25 and MiXCR, keeping in-frame beta chains. Records with the same CDR3 protein are collapsed into one entry carrying the most frequent genes and DNA. Here the sample has 150,000 to 200,000 distinct CDR3 sequences; around a quarter occur a single time. The ten largest make up 2.1% of the sample. The input for sequencing was whole blood, taken in connection with sensitization to the hapten diphenylcyclopropenone (DPC). These receptors were collected from a woman between 18 and 29 years old with alopecia areata. Some clones in this sample may be carry-over from other donors' samples.

This clonotype was observed at least ten times. V usage is TRBV29-1 and J usage is TRBJ1-3; no reliable D call. CDR3 length: 10 amino acids. Germline CDR1 is SQVTM and CDR2 is ANQGSEA. Trimming took off 6 bases at V and 8 bases at J, with 8 bases between the two ends. The DNA of the CDR3 is TGCAGCGTCGGAGGAGACACCATATATTTT. Its protein product is CSVGGDTIYF.

The V gene is TRBV18, the J gene TRBJ2-6, with D possibly being TRBD2 (6 bases). With 3 bases removed from V and 7 bases from J, the gap between germline ends came to 10 bases. Germline CDR1 KGHSH, CDR2 LQKENI. There are 14 residues in the CDR3. CDR3 DNA: TGTGCCAGCTCACCTACGGAGGGAGCCAACGTCCTGACTTTC. It is translated as CASSPTEGANVLTF.

This clonotype appeared a few times. The junction does not match germline at one end; this may be a read error. The chain joins TRBV29-1 to TRBJ1-2; unclear D gene. The germline CDR1 and CDR2 sequences are SQVTM and ANQGSEA. CDR3 length equals 11 residues. CDR3 sequence reads: CSAESDYGYTF. CDR3 nucleotides: TGCAGCGCTGAATCGGACTATGGCTACACCTTC.

This clonotype is a singleton in its sample. The junction and the germline gene differ at one end; a read error may be behind it. The chain employs TRBV2 and TRBJ2-2, with no clear D. Germline CDR1 is SNHLY and CDR2 is FYNNEI. The CDR3 consists of 12 residues. CDR3 nucleotides: TGTGCCAACAGTTCCAGCGCCGGGGAGCTGTTTTTT. It encodes CANSSSAGELFF.

V and J are TRBV9 and TRBJ1-6; no definite D call. This CDR3 region has 14 residues. Between the trimmed V and J ends, which lost 1 base and 7 bases, there was a span of 9 bases. Germline CDR1 reads SGDLS; CDR2 reads YYNGEE. The CDR3 spells CASSVRPVNSPLHF. DNA for the CDR3: TGTGCCAGCAGCGTACGGCCGGTCAATTCACCCCTCCACTTT.

This clonotype was seen only a few times. The chain is built from TRBV18 and TRBJ1-5; perhaps TRBD1 as D (5 bases). CDR3 length equals 16 residues. In germline, CDR1 is KGHSH, CDR2 LQKENI. Trimming took 2 bases from V and 11 from J, leaving 22 bases between them. CDR3 in DNA: TGTGCCAGCTCACCAAACGCCGGGGCCCGATCTGGAGCCCAGCATTTT. Its translation: CASSPNAGARSGAQHF. The variable domain in full, completed from reference TRBV18 and TRBJ1-5, reads NAGVMQNPRHLVRRRGQEARLRCSPMKGHSHVYWYRQLPEEGLKFMVYLQKENIIDESGMPKERFSAEFPKEGPSILRIQQVVRGDSAAYFCASSPNAGARSGAQHFGDGTRLSIL.

This clonotype was found many times. The chain joins TRBV11-1 to TRBJ2-2, with 7 bases aligning to TRBD1. The CDR3 contains 15 residues. Germline V gene lookup returns CDR1 SGHAT and CDR2 FQDESV (reference sequence). The V segment lost 6 bases and the J segment 5 bases; nucleotides outside the gene matches: 9. CDR3 residues: CASRGTVRLTGELFF. The CDR3 coding sequence is TGTGCCAGCAGAGGGACAGTCCGTTTAACCGGGGAGCTGTTTTTT.

This clonotype appeared a few times. V gene TRBV7-3 combines with J gene TRBJ2-5; perhaps TRBD2 as D (6 bases). The CDR3 runs to 15 residues. The V and J ends lost 5 bases and 5 bases respectively, with 18 bases between them. Germline V CDR1 and CDR2: SGHTA, FQGTGA. CDR3 in amino acids: CASSPDPTSTETQYF. DNA of the CDR3: TGTGCCAGCAGCCCAGACCCGACTAGTACGGAGACCCAGTACTTC.

This clonotype came up a few times. The chain joins TRBV6-2 or TRBV6-3 to TRBJ1-5; D remains ambiguous. In germline, CDR1 is MNHEY, CDR2 SVGEGT. The CDR3 totals 16 residues. The germline V and J ends were trimmed by 6 bases and 3 bases, with 18 bases remaining between them. CDR3 sequence (DNA): TGTGCCAGCAGGGGTCTGGATTTGGCAGACAATCAGCCCCAGCATTTT. Its translation is CASRGLDLADNQPQHF.

The chain employs TRBV7-2 and TRBJ2-4, with TRBD1 matching over 12 bases. The CDR3 loop spans 16 amino acids. The V and J ends lost 1 base and 8 bases, in that order; junction bases with no gene match: 6. Germline CDR1 is SGHTA and CDR2 is FQGNSA. Written as DNA, the CDR3 is TGTGCCAGCAGCTTAGGCGGGACAGGGGGCAGGTACATTCAGTACTTC. Its translation: CASSLGGTGGRYIQYF.

A few counts support this clonotype. J is TRBJ2-2 and V is TRBV5-1; D is perhaps TRBD1 or TRBD2 (5 bases each). This CDR3 is 16 amino acids long. From germline, CDR1 is SGHRS and CDR2 YFSETQ. Trimming took 4 bases from V and 2 from J, leaving 15 bases between them. This CDR3 is CASSRTNGANTGELFF. The CDR3 nucleotides are TGCGCCAGCAGCCGAACTAACGGGGCCAACACCGGGGAGCTGTTTTTT.

The chain joins TRBV4-3 to TRBJ2-2, with TRBD1 matching 8 bases. J was trimmed by 3 bases and V by 3 bases; bases with no gene match: 3. In germline, CDR1 is LGHNA, CDR2 YSLEER. This CDR3 contains 15 residues. CDR3 nucleotides: TGCGCCAGCAGCCAGCGGACAGGGTACACCGGGGAGCTGTTTTTT. This sequence encodes CASSQRTGYTGELFF.

There are a few counts of this clonotype. The chain has TRBV9 and TRBJ2-1, with D perhaps matching TRBD2 (6 bases). The CDR3 is 12 amino acids. Trimming pared 4 bases from V and 13 bases from J, leaving 15 bases between. Germline loops: CDR1 SGDLS, CDR2 YYNGEE. The DNA of the CDR3 is TGTGCCAGCAGCCCTCCGGGACTGAATCAGTTCTTC. Its translation: CASSPPGLNQFF.

The genes are TRBV7-3 and TRBJ2-2; no firm D call. The CDR3 contains 14 residues. Trimming cost V 1 base and J 4 bases, with 7 bases left between them. In germline, CDR1 is SGHTA, CDR2 FQGTGA. This CDR3 reads CASSLKPTTGELFF. DNA for the CDR3: TGTGCCAGCAGCTTAAAACCCACCACCGGGGAGCTGTTTTTT.

CDR3 residues: CASSRLPFYEQYF. DNA for the CDR3: TGTGCCAGCAGCCGTCTCCCCTTCTACGAGCAGTACTTC. The chain carries TRBV7-6 and TRBJ2-7, with D hard to call. The CDR3 contains 13 residues. The germline V gene has CDR1 SGHVS and CDR2 FNYEAQ. V lost 5 bases, J lost 3 bases, and 11 bases lay in between.

This clonotype was recorded a few times. Here the CDR3 reads CASSLEPVTDTQYF. DNA of the CDR3: TGTGCCAGCAGCTTAGAACCGGTCACAGATACGCAGTATTTT. This chain links TRBV7-2 with TRBJ2-3; D remains ambiguous. CDR1 is SGHTA and CDR2 is FQGNSA in the germline V gene. Trimming cost V 1 base and J 2 bases, with 7 bases left between them. The CDR3 loop spans 14 amino acids.

This clonotype was observed a single time. Given a much more abundant clone one base away, this may be a read error. The chain couples TRBV20-1 to TRBJ2-7; D possibly matches TRBD1 or TRBD2 (5 bases each). Germline V gives CDR1 DFQATT, CDR2 SNEGSKA (reference sequence). CDR3 size: 12 residues. V dropped 5 bases and J dropped 6 bases, with 14 bases sitting between them. The CDR3 DNA follows: TGCAGTGCTGCAGGGAGCTCTTTCGAGCAGTACTTC. Translated, it gives CSAAGSSFEQYF.

This clonotype was seen a few times. The chain couples TRBV5-6 to TRBJ1-2; TRBD1 is a possible D gene (5 bases). From germline, CDR1 is SGHDT and CDR2 YYEEEE. Trimming removed 3 bases from V and 7 bases from J, with 16 bases in between. The CDR3 spans 14 residues. DNA of the CDR3: TGTGCCAGCAGCTATCAGGGTATATTGAGTGGCTACACCTTC. Encoded protein: CASSYQGILSGYTF.

This chain links TRBV27 with TRBJ2-1; TRBD1 matches at 9 bases. The V segment lost 5 bases and the J segment 4 bases; nucleotides outside the gene matches: 15. Germline-derived CDR1 and CDR2 are MNHEY and SMNVEV (reference sequence). The length of the CDR3 is 18 residues. CDR3 region: CASSINPLQGARYNEQFF. Here the CDR3 DNA reads TGTGCCAGCAGTATAAACCCCCTACAGGGGGCTAGATACAATGAGCAGTTCTTC.

The rearrangement uses TRBV7-3 and TRBJ2-2; 9 bases line up with TRBD2. V lost 6 bases to trimming and J lost 3 bases; unmatched junction nucleotides: 2. In germline, CDR1 is SGHTA, CDR2 FQGTGA. The CDR3 has 14 residues. CDR3 sequence reads: CASRTSGYTGELFF. CDR3 nucleotides: TGTGCCAGCAGGACTAGCGGATACACCGGGGAGCTGTTTTTT. The full variable domain, its missing parts supplied by reference TRBV7-3 and TRBJ2-2, is GAGVSQTPSNKVTEKGKYVELRCDPISGHTALYWYRQSLGQGPEFLIYFQGTGAADDSGLPNDRFFAVRPEGSVSTLKIQRTERGDSAVYLCASRTSGYTGELFFGEGSRLTVL.

This sequence joins TRBV20-1 and TRBJ1-1, with D possibly being TRBD1 (6 bases). Trimming stripped 5 bases from V and 0 bases from J, with 16 bases between. The germline CDR1 and CDR2 sequences are DFQATT and SNEGSKA (reference sequence). CDR3 length: 15 residues. CDR3 region: CSASQGLGMNTEAFF. The DNA of the CDR3 is TGCAGTGCTTCTCAGGGGCTGGGAATGAACACTGAAGCTTTCTTT.

This clonotype was recorded a few times. The chain uses TRBV7-3 and TRBJ1-6; 8 bases match TRBD1. Germline CDR1 is SGHTA and CDR2 is FQGTGA. This CDR3 has 15 residues. The ends lost 5 bases at V and 6 bases at J; junction bases unmatched: 6. The CDR3 DNA is TGTGCCAGCAGCAAGGGGACAGGCGGTAATTCACCCCTCCACTTT. Its protein is CASSKGTGGNSPLHF.

This CDR3 is CASSEGTSVSNEQFF. For the CDR3, the DNA is TGCGCCAGCAGTGAAGGGACTAGTGTTTCCAATGAGCAGTTCTTC. The gene calls are TRBV10-2 and TRBJ2-1; 8 bases match TRBD2. Germline-derived CDR1 and CDR2 are WSHSY and SAAADI. With 3 bases clipped from V and 6 bases from J, the junction kept 7 bases outside the gene matches. The CDR3 extends over 15 amino acids.

J is TRBJ1-5 and V is TRBV7-9; D is unresolved. The CDR3 loop spans 12 amino acids. V was trimmed by 5 bases and J by 4 bases, leaving 6 bases between them. Germline V CDR1 and CDR2: SEHNR, FQNEAQ (reference sequence). The CDR3 sequence is CASSGRNQPQHF. The CDR3, as DNA: TGTGCCAGCAGCGGGAGAAATCAGCCCCAGCATTTT.

This clonotype was counted only a few times. The V call is TRBV29-1, the J call TRBJ2-3; 7 bases match TRBD2. The CDR3 extends over 12 amino acids. Trimming removed 4 bases from V and 9 bases from J; junction bases left unmatched: 7. The germline gives CDR1 SQVTM, CDR2 ANQGSEA. The CDR3 DNA follows: TGCAGCGTTGTATATGCGGGGGAGACGCAGTATTTT. Translation gives CSVVYAGETQYF.